The rows below give T cell receptor beta chains drawn from one sample of a study of cytomegalovirus exposure and HLA in healthy donors. Assay used: immunoSEQ multiplex PCR; TCRdb lists only in-frame clones, some missing. The profile shows about 160,000 clones, approximately 79% of them singletons. Sequencing was done on a sample of PBMCs. The receptors stem from a woman in her forties or fifties in good health and CMV-seropositive. The CDR3 runs from the conserved cysteine through the conserved F or W. The order of the fields is V gene, D gene, clone size, J gene, CDR3 length, CDR3 DNA, CDR3 protein. The D gene is left open where the match is weak. Clone size is stated in some rows and not others, as once, few, many or a class when expanded.

>TRBV7-6|TRBD2|-|TRBJ2-1|19
TGTGCCAGCAGCTTCCGGACTAGCGGGGGGTCCTTCTCCTACAATGAGCAGTTCTTC
CASSFRTSGGSFSYNEQFF
>TRBV27|-|-|TRBJ1-1|18
TGTGCCAGCAGTTTATACCCCCTGTCGGCAGGGGAGGGCACTGAAGCTTTCTTT
CASSLYPLSAGEGTEAFF
>TRBV18|-|-|TRBJ1-2|14
TGTGCCAGCTCACCAGGGAGGATTTTCGATGGCTACACCTTC
CASSPGRIFDGYTF
>TRBV7-8|-|few|TRBJ2-7|12
TGTGCCAGCAGCTTATCAGTTTGGGAGCAGTACTTC
CASSLSVWEQYF
>TRBV13|-|few|TRBJ2-2|14
TGTGCCAGCGGGGGGACAGCCAACACCGGGGAGCTGTTTTTT
CASGGTANTGELFF
>TRBV11-2|-|-|TRBJ1-1|15
TGTGCCAGCAGCTTATCAATTACAGGGAACACTGAAGCTTTCTTT
CASSLSITGNTEAFF
>TRBV19|TRBD1|-|TRBJ2-2|14
TGTGCCAGCCGGACCCAGGGGGCGGCCGGGGAGCTGTTTTTT
CASRTQGAAGELFF
>TRBV6-5|TRBD1|-|TRBJ1-6|15
TGTGCCAGCAGCTCGACAGGGGCTTTCGATTCACCCCTCCACTTT
CASSSTGAFDSPLHF
>TRBV6-4|TRBD2|-|TRBJ2-1|16
TGTGCCAGCAGTCTTCAAGCGGGGGGCGGGCCCAATGAGCAGTTCTTC
CASSLQAGGGPNEQFF
>TRBV19|TRBD1|-|TRBJ1-1|13
TGTGCCAGTAGTACGGAAGGGGGCTCTGAAGCTTTCTTT
CASSTEGGSEAFF
>TRBV6-1|TRBD1|-|TRBJ1-5|14
TGTGCCAGCAGTGGCGGGACAGGGGGTCAGCCCCAGCATTTT
CASSGGTGGQPQHF
>TRBV18|TRBD1|-|TRBJ2-1|15
TGTGCCAGCTCAGCAGGGGGCTTAATTTACAATGAGCAGTTCTTC
CASSAGGLIYNEQFF
>TRBV7-2|TRBD2|-|TRBJ2-1|15
TGTGCCAGCAGCTTAGCGTCTAGCGGGTACAATGAGCAGTTCTTC
CASSLASSGYNEQFF
>TRBV7-6|-|-|TRBJ1-6|17
TGTGCCAGCAGCTTAGTTGCGTGGGGGGGAGATAATTCACCCCTCCACTTT
CASSLVAWGGDNSPLHF
>TRBV18|-|-|TRBJ1-2|12
TGTGCCAGCTCAGCGGCTAACTATGGCTACACCTTC
CASSAANYGYTF
>TRBV21-1|-|-|TRBJ2-7|22
TGTGCCAGCAGCAAGATACCGGGACAGGGTTGGCCGCCAGCCTCCGCCCCCTACGAGCAGTACTTC
CASSKIPGQGWPPASAPYEQYF
>TRBV1|-|-|TRBJ2-5|18
TGCACCAGCAGCCAAGCCGACTCAAGACTAGCGGGAGAAGAGACCCAGTACTTC
CTSSQADSRLAGEETQYF
>TRBV5-4|-|-|TRBJ2-1|16
TGTGCCAGCAGCTCCGGGACACCCCGGGGTCCCAATGAGCAGTTCTTC
CASSSGTPRGPNEQFF
>TRBV6-1|-|-|TRBJ1-4|15
TGTGCCAGCAGTACCCGAGGGACTGCTAATGAAAAACTGTTTTTT
CASSTRGTANEKLFF
>TRBV7-9|TRBD1|-|TRBJ2-5|15
TGTGCCAGCAGCTCCTCGACAGGGGCGAGAGAGACCCAGTACTTC
CASSSSTGARETQYF
>TRBV4-1|-|-|TRBJ1-4|16
TGCGCCAGCAGCCTAAGCCCGGGTGCAACTAATGAAAAACTGTTTTTT
CASSLSPGATNEKLFF
>TRBV2|TRBD2|-|TRBJ2-3|14
TGTGCCAGCAGCCCGACTAGCGGGGAGCCCTCGCAGTATTTT
CASSPTSGEPSQYF
>TRBV7-2|-|-|TRBJ2-2|15
TGTGCCAGCAGCTTAAGGGGGTTCAACACCGGGGAGCTGTTTTTT
CASSLRGFNTGELFF
>TRBV6-6|-|-|TRBJ1-3|15
TGTGCCAGCATCCATACCGGGACAACTGGAAACACCATATATTTT
CASIHTGTTGNTIYF
>TRBV9|-|-|TRBJ1-4|13
TGTGCCAGCAGCGTAGCAGGGAATGAAAAACTGTTTTTT
CASSVAGNEKLFF
>TRBV7-9|-|few|TRBJ2-7|15
TGTGCCAGCAGCTTAGGGGCAGCTGGCACCTACGAGCAGTACTTC
CASSLGAAGTYEQYF
>TRBV11-1|TRBD1|-|TRBJ1-4|13
TGTGCCAGCAGCTGGGGACAGAATGAAAAACTGTTTTTT
CASSWGQNEKLFF
>TRBV9|-|-|TRBJ1-4|13
TGTGCCAGCAGCCGGACAGCTAATGAAAAACTGTTTTTT
CASSRTANEKLFF
>TRBV7-9|TRBD1|once|TRBJ2-5|14
TGTGCCAGCAGCGACCACAGGGGGCGAGAGACCCAGTACTTC
CASSDHRGRETQYF
>TRBV2|TRBD2|-|TRBJ2-2|15
TGTGCCAGCAGAGGGGCGGGAGGTCACACCGGGGAGCTGTTTTTT
CASRGAGGHTGELFF
>TRBV2|TRBD1|-|TRBJ2-2|17
TGTGCCAGCAGTAACCGCCGGGACAGGAGTTACACCGGGGAGCTGTTTTTT
CASSNRRDRSYTGELFF
>TRBV4-1|-|-|TRBJ2-2|15
TGCGCCAGCAGCCAGGCCGGGACAAACTACGGGGAGCTGTTTTTT
CASSQAGTNYGELFF
>TRBV10-3|-|-|TRBJ1-6|15
TGTGCCATCAGTGAGTCACGAGGAGAGAATTCACCCCTCCACTTT
CAISESRGENSPLHF
>TRBV6-6|-|-|TRBJ1-4|13
TGTGCCAGCAGTCTCCGACTAAGTGAAAAACTGTTTTTT
CASSLRLSEKLFF
>TRBV2|TRBD2|-|TRBJ2-1|17
TGTGCCAGCTTGGGGTTGGGAGGGACTAGCGGATACAATGAGCAGTTCTTC
CASLGLGGTSGYNEQFF
>TRBV7-9|TRBD1|few|TRBJ1-4|17
TGTGCCAGCAGCTTAGGGACAGGGGGCGCTTATGAGGAAAAACTGTTTTTT
CASSLGTGGAYEEKLFF
>TRBV10-3|TRBD2|-|TRBJ2-2|15
TGTGCCATGAGCCTAGCGGGAGCGGGCACCGGGGAGCTGTTTTTT
CAMSLAGAGTGELFF
>TRBV4-2|TRBD2|-|TRBJ2-7|15
TGTGCCAGCAGCCAAACAGTAGCGGGAGGGGGCGAGCAGTACTTC
CASSQTVAGGGEQYF
>TRBV7-9|-|-|TRBJ1-6|15
TGTGCCAGCGCCTGGGGAGAAGTCTATAATTCACCCCTCCACTTT
CASAWGEVYNSPLHF
>TRBV5-4|TRBD1|once|TRBJ2-1|17
TGTGCCAGCAGCTTCACCTCGTCGGGACAGGGTACGAATGAGCAGTTCTTC
CASSFTSSGQGTNEQFF
>TRBV9|TRBD2|-|TRBJ2-1|15
TGTGCCAGCAGCGTAGTTCTAGCGGGAGCCAGTGAGCAGTTCTTC
CASSVVLAGASEQFF
>TRBV11-2|TRBD2|-|TRBJ2-5|18
TGTGCCAGCAGCCCCGGGGTTCTAGCGGGGGGCACCCAAGAGACCCAGTACTTC
CASSPGVLAGGTQETQYF
>TRBV7-8|TRBD1|once|TRBJ1-3|19
TGTGCCAGCAGCTCCCTCCTTTCCGGGACAGCCCACTCTGGAAACACCATATATTTT
CASSSLLSGTAHSGNTIYF
>TRBV25-1|TRBD2|-|TRBJ2-1|16
TGTGCCAGCAGTGACCAACTAGCGGGAGGTGGCGATGAGCAGTTCTTC
CASSDQLAGGGDEQFF
>TRBV20-1|-|-|TRBJ2-2|11
TGCAGTGTCCCAAATACCGGGGAGCTGTTTTTT
CSVPNTGELFF
>TRBV4-1|TRBD1|-|TRBJ2-3|18
TGCGCCAGCAGCCAAGCCCCCGGATCAGGACAGGGGCTTGATACGCAGTATTTT
CASSQAPGSGQGLDTQYF
>TRBV5-4|-|-|TRBJ2-5|13
TGTGCCAGCAGCCTTACAGGGTGGGAGACCCAGTACTTC
CASSLTGWETQYF
>TRBV2|-|-|TRBJ1-2|14
TGTGCCAGCAGTGATCGGGGGGGGAGGGATGGCTACACCTTC
CASSDRGGRDGYTF
>TRBV10-3|-|-|TRBJ1-2|13
TGTGCCATCAGGGAGGGGACATGGGATGGCTACACCTTC
CAIREGTWDGYTF
>TRBV6-5|-|-|TRBJ1-1|13
TGTGCCAGCAGATTGTCAAGGGGAACTGAAGCTTTCTTT
CASRLSRGTEAFF